The 19 T cell receptor beta chains given below trace back to one sample, sequenced in a study of blood T cell repertoires in COVID-19. The assay was immunoSEQ multiplex PCR, and TCRdb's table has in-frame clones only and misses some. The sample records 160,000 or so clones, 65% to 90% being singletons. What was sequenced was peripheral blood. Every receptor here comes from a woman aged 45-60 years with acute or convalescent COVID-19.

The rearrangement joins TRBV5-1 to TRBJ2-7; TRBD2 matches 15 bases. CDR1 SGHRS and CDR2 YFSETQ come from the germline V gene. Losses at the gene ends were 4 bases for V and 1 base for J; bases not matched to a gene: 6. CDR3 size: 17 residues. The CDR3 loop reads CASSQGLAGGASYEQYF. DNA of the CDR3: TGCGCCAGCAGCCAGGGACTAGCGGGGGGAGCATCCTACGAGCAGTACTTC.

Only a few counts were recorded for this clone. The chain links TRBV27 to TRBJ2-1, with D possibly being TRBD1 (5 bases). From germline, CDR1 is MNHEY and CDR2 SMNVEV (reference sequence). There are 15 residues in the CDR3. Trimming pared 6 bases from V and 8 bases from J, leaving 20 bases between. The CDR3 protein is CASRGSAGWADEQFF. DNA of the CDR3: TGTGCCAGCAGGGGTTCGGCAGGGTGGGCGGATGAGCAGTTCTTC.

This chain uses TRBV4-1 with TRBJ2-7, with TRBD2 matching over 12 bases. The CDR3 sequence is 16 residues long. V was pared by 1 base and J by 5 bases, with 6 bases of the junction left unmatched. From germline, CDR1 is MGHRA and CDR2 YSYEKL. CDR3 coding DNA: TGCGCCAGCAGCCAAGTTGCTAGCGGGGGGGGAAACGAGCAGTACTTC. Its translation: CASSQVASGGGNEQYF.

V and J are TRBV10-3 and TRBJ1-3; D is perhaps TRBD1 (5 bases). V was cut by 0 bases and J by 0 bases, with 9 bases left in between. The CDR3 is 16 residues long. Germline loops: CDR1 ENHRY, CDR2 SYGVKD. The CDR3 loop is CAISESGGISGNTIYF. In DNA form, the CDR3 reads TGTGCCATCAGTGAGTCGGGGGGTATCTCTGGAAACACCATATATTTT.

This chain uses TRBV6-5 with TRBJ2-3, with 7 bases lining up with TRBD1. This CDR3 contains 14 residues. J lost 7 bases, V lost 5 bases, and 9 bases had no gene match. Germline CDR1 reads MNHEY; CDR2 reads SVGAGI. This CDR3 is CASSQGRDRHTQYF. DNA of the CDR3: TGTGCCAGCAGTCAGGGCCGGGACAGACATACGCAGTATTTT.

This clone showed up just once. The rearrangement links TRBV7-2 to TRBJ1-2, with D perhaps matching TRBD1 (6 bases). The germline V gene has CDR1 SGHTA and CDR2 FQGNSA. Between the trimmed V and J ends, which lost 3 bases and 8 bases, there was a span of 13 bases. The CDR3 is 13 residues long. As DNA, the CDR3 is TGTGCCAGCAGCTTGACAGGCTCGCCGGGCTACACCTTC. It translates to CASSLTGSPGYTF. The complete variable domain, with remaining parts taken from reference TRBV7-2 and TRBJ1-2, reads GAGVSQSPSNKVTEKGKDVELRCDPISGHTALYWYRQSLGQGLEFLIYFQGNSAPDKSGLPSDRFSAERTGGSVSTLTIQRTQQEDSAVYLCASSLTGSPGYTFGSGTRLTVV.

This clone was observed a single time. This same CDR3 is encoded by further DNA sequences in the sample. The chain joins TRBV19 to TRBJ1-1; D may be TRBD1 (6 bases). The CDR3 runs 12 residues. CDR1 and CDR2 (germline): LNHDA, SQIVND (reference sequence). Trimming took off 6 bases at V and 6 bases at J, with 11 bases between the two ends. The chain's CDR3 is CASSRGSPEAFF. CDR3 DNA: TGTGCCAGTAGCAGGGGATCGCCTGAAGCTTTCTTT.

CDR3 sequence (DNA): TGTGCCAGCAGTTACTCCGGGACAATCGCCGGTCAGCCCCAGCATTTT. It yields the protein CASSYSGTIAGQPQHF. The chain uses TRBV6-2 or TRBV6-3 and TRBJ1-5, with D possibly being TRBD1 (6 bases). Between the trimmed V and J ends, which lost 0 bases and 6 bases, there was a span of 15 bases. Germline lookup yields CDR1 MNHEY and CDR2 SVGEGT. This CDR3 region has 16 residues.

This clone was seen a single time. The V call is TRBV27, the J call TRBJ1-2; perhaps TRBD1 as D (5 bases). Germline CDR1 reads MNHEY; CDR2 reads SMNVEV (reference sequence). CDR3 length: 15 amino acids. V lost 2 bases to trimming and J lost 2 bases, with 12 bases between them. In DNA, the CDR3 is TGTGCCAGCAGTTTAGGTTGGGGGGGGAACTATGGCTACACCTTC. Translation: CASSLGWGGNYGYTF.

The chain joins TRBV18 to TRBJ2-1; no clear D. CDR1 is KGHSH and CDR2 is LQKENI in the germline V gene. CDR3 length equals 13 residues. Trimming stripped 1 base from V and 9 bases from J, with 10 bases between. The CDR3 here is CASSPLPGPEQFF. Written as DNA, the CDR3 is TGTGCCAGCTCACCACTCCCCGGTCCTGAGCAGTTCTTC.

V and J are TRBV5-1 and TRBJ1-6, with 7 bases fitting TRBD1. V was clipped by 0 bases and J by 7 bases; unmatched bases: 1. Looked up from germline, CDR1 is SGHRS and CDR2 is YFSETQ. The CDR3 runs 14 residues. CDR3 coding DNA: TGCGCCAGCAGCTTGGGACAGGGAAATTCACCCCTCCACTTT. Translation: CASSLGQGNSPLHF. Supplemented by reference TRBV5-1 and TRBJ1-6, the full variable domain reads KAGVTQTPRYLIKTRGQQVTLSCSPISGHRSVSWYQQTPGQGLQFLFEYFSETQRNKGNFPGRFSGRQFSNSRSEMNVSTLELGDSALYLCASSLGQGNSPLHFGNGTRLTVT.

In this sample, this clone turned up once. The gene calls are TRBV28 and TRBJ2-5, with D maybe TRBD2 (5 bases). The CDR3 sequence is 13 residues long. Trimming took off 7 bases at V and 2 bases at J, with 11 bases between the two ends. Looked up from germline, CDR1 is MDHEN and CDR2 is SYDVKM. The CDR3: CASKTPGQETQYF. CDR3 sequence (DNA): TGTGCCAGCAAAACCCCGGGGCAAGAGACCCAGTACTTC.

This chain links TRBV2 with TRBJ1-4; 11 positions match TRBD1. Germline V gene data show CDR1 as SNHLY and CDR2 as FYNNEI. The CDR3 has 16 amino acids. The V segment lost 7 bases and the J segment 2 bases; nucleotides outside the gene matches: 6. The CDR3 loop is CASTSDRGQTNEKLFF. For the CDR3, the DNA is TGTGCCAGCACCTCGGACAGGGGGCAGACTAATGAAAAACTGTTTTTT.

The chain combines TRBV6-4 with TRBJ2-1; 10 bases line up with TRBD2. Trimming removed 5 bases from V and 9 bases from J; junction bases left unmatched: 4. CDR1 MRHNA and CDR2 SNTAGT come from the germline V gene. The CDR3 is made up of 13 amino acids. CDR3 nucleotides: TGTGCCAGCAGTCTAGCGGGGGACTTTGAGCAGTTCTTC. Translating it yields CASSLAGDFEQFF.

This chain connects TRBV28 to TRBJ2-5, with TRBD2 matching 10 bases. CDR1 and CDR2 from the germline V gene are MDHEN and SYDVKM. J was trimmed by 1 base and V by 6 bases; bases with no gene match: 8. The CDR3 contains 16 residues. The CDR3 protein is CASSGRASGGQETQYF. CDR3 in DNA: TGTGCCAGCAGCGGGAGGGCTAGCGGGGGCCAAGAGACCCAGTACTTC.

The chain has TRBV5-5 and TRBJ1-5; D remains unclear. Between the trimmed V and J ends, which lost 4 bases and 6 bases, there was a span of 20 bases. Germline V lookup: CDR1 SGHKS, CDR2 YYEKEE (reference sequence). The CDR3 consists of 16 residues. The CDR3 bases are TGTGCCAGCAGCCCAATCGGAGGAGGAGGTGGTCAGCCCCAGCATTTT. Translating gives CASSPIGGGGGQPQHF.

The chain is built from TRBV7-3 and TRBJ1-2, with 8 nucleotides matching TRBD1. CDR3 length: 15 amino acids. V lost 5 bases to trimming and J lost 4 bases; unmatched junction nucleotides: 9. Germline V gene data show CDR1 as SGHTA and CDR2 as FQGTGA. The CDR3 coding sequence is TGTGCCAGCAGCCCCCAGGGGGCAGGGGTCTATGGCTACACCTTC. Amino acids: CASSPQGAGVYGYTF.

This chain links TRBV6-6 with TRBJ1-5; D remains ambiguous. Per the germline V gene, CDR1 is MNHNY and CDR2 is SVGAGI (reference sequence). The CDR3 spans 14 residues. V was pared by 6 bases and J by 6 bases, with 15 bases between. CDR3: CASSSRDGRQPQHF. Written as DNA, the CDR3 is TGTGCCAGCAGCTCGCGGGATGGGCGTCAGCCCCAGCATTTT.

This rearrangement joins TRBV28 to TRBJ1-4, with unresolved D. With 5 bases removed from V and 10 bases from J, the gap between germline ends came to 11 bases. The CDR3 runs to 12 residues. From germline, CDR1 is MDHEN and CDR2 SYDVKM. The CDR3, as DNA: TGTGCCAGCAGTATTATAGTTGGAAAACTGTTTTTT. It translates to CASSIIVGKLFF.